Here is one T cell receptor beta chain with its context. V was pared by 0 bases and J by 3 bases, with 17 bases between. This CDR3 has 17 residues. In germline, CDR1 is LGHNA, CDR2 YSLEER. This sample stems from a study of blood T cell repertoires in COVID-19. Across the whole study: From the United States, Italy and Spain came samples of acute and convalescent COVID-19. T cells, B-cell-depleted T cells, or PBMCs provided the cDNA or gDNA that served as material.

TCRdb's copy holds only in-frame clones and misses some; the assay was immunoSEQ multiplex PCR. The sample lists approximately 330,000 clones, about nine tenths seen once, with roughly a tenth in the top ten. The sequence came from a man aged 25 to 40 with COVID-19, enrolled during active disease. Material: peripheral blood. V is TRBV4-3 and J is TRBJ1-1, with D possibly being TRBD1 (6 bases). The CDR3 loop is CASSQDGVGAEDTEAFF. The CDR3 DNA follows: TGCGCCAGCAGCCAAGATGGGGTGGGGGCTGAGGACACTGAAGCTTTCTTT.